This T cell receptor beta chain was retrieved from a study of blood T cell repertoires in COVID-19. For the study at large: Both acute and convalescent COVID-19 samples were obtained from the United States, Italy and Spain. In each case, the material was cDNA or gDNA derived from T cells, B-cell-depleted T cells, or PBMCs.

Per the study methods: Quantification of nucleated cells was approximated via reference gene primer amplification. The table came from immunoSEQ multiplex PCR; TCRdb's copy has only in-frame clones and leaves some out. Clonal size and the V and J genes are those of that table, whereas D and trimming came from the DNA. The sample lists 110,000 to 150,000 clones, just under 90% occurring once. This CDR3 region has 13 residues. Germline CDR1 SGHTA, CDR2 FQGNSA. V shed 6 bases, J shed 4 bases, and the junction held 5 bases outside the gene matches. This TCR came from an elderly woman with acute or convalescent COVID-19. The sequenced sample consisted of peripheral blood. This sequence joins TRBV7-2 and TRBJ1-2; 7 nucleotides align to TRBD1. The CDR3 reads CASRPRDSYGYTF. The CDR3 DNA reads as TGTGCCAGCAGGCCACGGGACAGCTATGGCTACACCTTC.